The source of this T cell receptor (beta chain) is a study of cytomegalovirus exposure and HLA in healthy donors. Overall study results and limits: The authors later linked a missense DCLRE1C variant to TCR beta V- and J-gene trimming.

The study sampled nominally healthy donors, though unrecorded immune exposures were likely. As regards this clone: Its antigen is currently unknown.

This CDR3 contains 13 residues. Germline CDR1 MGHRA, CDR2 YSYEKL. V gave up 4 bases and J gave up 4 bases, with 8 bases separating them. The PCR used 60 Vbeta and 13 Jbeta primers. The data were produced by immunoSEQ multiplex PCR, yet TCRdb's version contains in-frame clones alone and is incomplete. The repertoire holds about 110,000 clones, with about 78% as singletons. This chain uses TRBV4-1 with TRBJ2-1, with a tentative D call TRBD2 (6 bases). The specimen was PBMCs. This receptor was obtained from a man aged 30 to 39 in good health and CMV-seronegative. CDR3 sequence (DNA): TGCGCCAGCAGCCTCGGACTATACAATGAGCAGTTCTTC. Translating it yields CASSLGLYNEQFF.